This T cell receptor beta chain was captured in a study of blood T cell repertoires in COVID-19. The overall study: Italy, Spain and the United States were the sources of the convalescent and acute COVID-19 samples.

Patients in Seattle were enrolled during active infection, then followed longitudinally. Germline V gene lookup returns CDR1 SGDLS and CDR2 YYNGEE. With 2 bases clipped from V and 0 bases from J, the junction kept 6 bases outside the gene matches. CDR3 size: 17 residues. Under the authors' procedure: Researchers report that nucleated cell counts were estimated from reference gene primer amplification. Clones were sequenced by immunoSEQ multiplex PCR, and TCRdb holds only the in-frame ones, with some missing. D and trimming come from the DNA, and the V and J calls and clone size come from that table. This table has 350,000 to 400,000 clones, 80% to 90% appearing once.

This TCR was recovered from a woman aged 60-75 years with COVID-19, enrolled during active disease. The rearrangement links TRBV9 to TRBJ2-3; the match to TRBD2 covers 10 bases. Material for sequencing was peripheral blood. The CDR3, as DNA: TGTGCCAGCAGCGTCCAGCGGGGGGGCCTAAGCACAGATACGCAGTATTTT. It is translated as CASSVQRGGLSTDTQYF.